This passage covers 22 T cell receptor beta chains from one sample sequenced in a study of blood T cells in healthy people across ages. A second PCR, run for 7 to 11 cycles, used a sample-barcoded 5' primer plus a J-beta primer mix. Using its own MiXCR run on the 5' RACE reads, TCRdb lists one record per CDR3 protein. The profile shows 650,000 to 800,000 distinct CDR3 sequences, 45% to 60% of them singletons. The sample taken for sequencing was blood. The source is a woman aged 80 or older in good health.

The CDR3 DNA reads TGTGCCAGTAGTATAAGCAGGGATTATCAGCCCCAGCATTTT. Protein product: CASSISRDYQPQHF. V usage is TRBV19 and J usage is TRBJ1-5; possibly TRBD1 for D (5 bases). Trimming left V 2 bases short and J 5 bases short, with 10 bases between. This CDR3 spans 14 amino acids. Germline V gives CDR1 LNHDA, CDR2 SQIVND (reference sequence).

This clonotype was seen ten or more times. The chain recombines TRBV12-3 or TRBV12-4 with TRBJ2-7; D remains unclear. The CDR3 length is 15 residues. Trimming removed 3 bases from V and 0 bases from J, with 12 bases in between. The DNA of the CDR3 is TGTGCCAGCAGTTTTGGTAATTCGTTCTCCTACGAGCAGTACTTC. It codes for CASSFGNSFSYEQYF.

The chain has TRBV5-1 and TRBJ2-3; unclear D gene. The CDR3 sequence is 13 residues long. Germline lookup yields CDR1 SGHRS and CDR2 YFSETQ. V was shortened by 4 bases and J by 1 base, with 7 bases between the two germline ends. CDR3 residues: CASSIEGTDTQYF. DNA for the CDR3: TGCGCCAGCAGCATAGAGGGCACAGATACGCAGTATTTT.

Regarding this clonotype: With a much larger clone just one base away, this may be a read error. The chain recombines TRBV14 with TRBJ2-7, with D perhaps given as TRBD1 or TRBD2 (5 bases each). With the DNA end fitting TRBJ2-5 better, the J assignment may be wrong. This CDR3 spans 16 amino acids. CDR1 is SGHDN and CDR2 is FVKESK in the germline V gene. The CDR3 DNA reads TGTGTCAGCAGCCCCTCGGGGCCACCCATCCAAGAGACCCAGTACTTC. Protein sequence: CVSSPSGPPIQETQYF.

The chain uses TRBV20-1 and TRBJ2-5; 8 bases match TRBD2. CDR1 and CDR2 from the germline V gene are DFQATT and SNEGSKA (reference sequence). This CDR3 is 12 amino acids long. The ends lost 5 bases at V and 5 bases at J; junction bases unmatched: 4. CDR3 in DNA: TGCAGTGCTGACGGGGGGGCGGAGACCCAGTACTTC. This codes for CSADGGAETQYF.

The chain links TRBV7-8 to TRBJ1-5; perhaps TRBD1 as D (5 bases). The CDR3 is made up of 14 amino acids. Germline lookup yields CDR1 SGHVS and CDR2 FQNEAQ. Trimming pared 3 bases from V and 4 bases from J, leaving 10 bases between. The CDR3 sequence: CASSLDIGNQPQHF. DNA for the CDR3: TGTGCCAGCAGCTTGGACATAGGGAATCAGCCCCAGCATTTT.

The chain employs TRBV11-2 and TRBJ2-7; D perhaps matches TRBD2 (6 bases). Trimming removed 2 bases from V and 7 bases from J, with 27 bases in between. The CDR3 runs to 18 residues. CDR1 is SGHAT and CDR2 is FQNNGV in the germline V gene. This CDR3 reads CASSLLSGLLSSYNEQYF. The CDR3 bases are TGTGCCAGCAGCTTACTTAGCGGACTCCTTTCTTCCTACAATGAGCAGTACTTC.

The V and J genes are TRBV6-1 and TRBJ2-2, with D uncertain. The CDR3 consists of 13 residues. V was cut by 7 bases and J by 6 bases, with 12 bases left in between. Germline assignment: CDR1 MNHNS and CDR2 SASEGT. The CDR3 DNA sequence: TGTGCCAGCACAACAACAAACGCCGGGGAGCTGTTTTTT. It codes for CASTTTNAGELFF.

This clonotype was observed at least ten times. The chain employs TRBV20-1 and TRBJ2-3; D is unclear. CDR1 is DFQATT, CDR2 SNEGSKA, per germline (reference sequence). This CDR3 is built from 13 residues. Trimming removed 3 bases at V and 1 base at J, with 8 bases between. In DNA form, the CDR3 reads TGCAGTGCTAGCCTCCCACGCACAGATACGCAGTATTTT. This translates into CSASLPRTDTQYF.

This clonotype was seen a single time. It may be a read error: a sequence one base away is much more abundant. The chain recombines TRBV12-3 or TRBV12-4 with TRBJ2-1, with D perhaps assigned TRBD1 or TRBD2 (6 bases each). The CDR3 loop spans 16 amino acids. V was clipped by 3 bases and J by 8 bases, with 20 bases between them. The CDR3 protein is CASSFPRGRGLHEQFF. The CDR3 bases are TGTGCCAGCAGTTTCCCCCGGGGACGGGGGCTTCATGAGCAGTTCTTC.

The CDR3 DNA follows: TGCGCCAGCAGCCCCTTGACAGGGGCTAATCAGCCCCAGCATTTT. This encodes CASSPLTGANQPQHF. The V call is TRBV4-1, the J call TRBJ1-5; 8 nucleotides agree with TRBD1. With V trimmed by 4 bases and J by 4 bases, 6 bases remained unmatched. The CDR3 sequence is 15 residues long. Per the germline V gene, CDR1 is MGHRA and CDR2 is YSYEKL.

About this clonotype: A much bigger clone sits one base away, suggesting this may be a read error. The limits of the CDR3 on the DNA are not certain, so only TCRdb's listed CDR3 is given. The chain carries TRBV28 and TRBJ2-1; no DNA check was done on the table's D call, TRBD1. Germline V gives CDR1 MDHEN, CDR2 SYDVKM. Inclusive of both ends, the CDR3 amounts to 15 amino acids. This CDR3 is CAGSSSGRDRGEQFF.

The V gene is TRBV20-1, the J gene TRBJ2-7, with 13 bases matching TRBD2. V was pared by 3 bases and J by 0 bases, with 2 bases of the junction left unmatched. The CDR3 has 15 residues. Per germline, CDR1 DFQATT and CDR2 SNEGSKA (reference sequence). CDR3 residues: CSARGLAGSSYEQYF. For the CDR3, the DNA is TGCAGTGCTAGGGGACTAGCGGGGAGCTCCTACGAGCAGTACTTC.

This rearrangement joins TRBV7-2 to TRBJ2-1, with TRBD2 matching over 13 bases. The CDR3 consists of 16 residues. J gave up 1 base and V 5 bases, and 2 bases lay outside the gene matches. Germline-derived CDR1 and CDR2 are SGHTA and FQGNSA. The CDR3 nucleotides are TGTGCCAGCAGCGAACTAGCGGGAGGGTCCTACAATGAGCAGTTCTTC. Protein sequence: CASSELAGGSYNEQFF.

This clonotype appeared many times. The chain has TRBV7-2 and TRBJ2-1; D remains unclear. Germline V CDR1 and CDR2: SGHTA, FQGNSA. The V and J ends lost 5 bases and 5 bases respectively, with 16 bases between them. This CDR3 region has 15 residues. The DNA for the CDR3 is TGTGCCAGCAGCCCCCAAATTGGGCTCAACAATGAGCAGTTCTTC. Encoded protein: CASSPQIGLNNEQFF.

The J gene is TRBJ2-7, the V gene TRBV4-1, with TRBD2 as a possible D gene (6 bases). V shed 3 bases and J shed 2 bases, with 14 bases lying between them. Germline loops: CDR1 MGHRA, CDR2 YSYEKL. The CDR3 has 15 residues. The CDR3 sequence: CASSQVAPSAYEQYF. In DNA, the CDR3 is TGCGCCAGCAGCCAGGTTGCTCCTAGCGCCTACGAGCAGTACTTC.

V and J are TRBV7-2 and TRBJ2-3; D not certain. Trimming removed 5 bases from V and 0 bases from J, with 12 bases in between. CDR3 length: 15 residues. Germline assignment: CDR1 SGHTA and CDR2 FQGNSA. CDR3 loop: CASSLFSISTDTQYF. The CDR3 DNA reads as TGTGCCAGCAGCCTCTTCTCGATTAGCACAGATACGCAGTATTTT.

The count of this clonotype is one. The V gene is TRBV18, the J gene TRBJ1-1; a possible D gene is TRBD1 (5 bases). Germline V gene lookup returns CDR1 KGHSH and CDR2 LQKENI. V lost 8 bases and J 4 bases, leaving 20 bases between the germline ends. The length of the CDR3 is 15 residues. The CDR3 bases are TGTGCCAGCAAAAACTCCGGGACGGCCTTCACTGAAGCTTTCTTT. It is translated as CASKNSGTAFTEAFF. Using reference TRBV18 and TRBJ1-1 for the parts outside the CDR3, the full variable domain is NAGVMQNPRHLVRRRGQEARLRCSPMKGHSHVYWYRQLPEEGLKFMVYLQKENIIDESGMPKERFSAEFPKEGPSILRIQQVVRGDSAAYFCASKNSGTAFTEAFFGQGTRLTVV.

CDR3 coding DNA: TGCGCCAGCAGCCAAGATCTCTCCCGCGGGGGCGCACTGGGCTGGGCCTACGAGCAGTACTTC. It codes for CASSQDLSRGGALGWAYEQYF. This chain connects TRBV4-3 to TRBJ2-7; perhaps TRBD2 as D (7 bases). Germline lookup yields CDR1 LGHNA and CDR2 YSLEER. Trimming left V 0 bases short and J 2 bases short, with 29 bases between. CDR3 length equals 21 residues.

The genes are TRBV12-3 or TRBV12-4 and TRBJ1-5; 7 bases are a match to TRBD1. J gave up 5 bases and V 6 bases, and 13 bases lay outside the gene matches. The CDR3 runs to 16 residues. The CDR3, as DNA: TGTGCCAGCAGCCAGACAGGGAAAGTTTCGTATCAGCCCCAGCATTTT. It yields the protein CASSQTGKVSYQPQHF.

The sample holds many counts of this clonotype. In DNA, the CDR3 is TGTGCCAGCAGTTTACCTGTTTCCACAGATACGCAGTATTTT. The encoded protein is CASSLPVSTDTQYF. The J gene is TRBJ2-3, the V gene TRBV12-3 or TRBV12-4; D call uncertain. V dropped 2 bases and J dropped 2 bases, with 8 bases sitting between them. The CDR3 has 14 amino acids.

The chain recombines TRBV4-1 with TRBJ1-6; D remains ambiguous. The CDR3 is made up of 16 amino acids. CDR1 is MGHRA and CDR2 is YSYEKL in the germline V gene. With 0 bases removed from V and 8 bases from J, the gap between germline ends came to 14 bases. The CDR3 reads CASSQDPGLWDSPLHF. In DNA, the CDR3 is TGCGCCAGCAGCCAAGATCCTGGACTTTGGGATTCACCCCTCCACTTT.